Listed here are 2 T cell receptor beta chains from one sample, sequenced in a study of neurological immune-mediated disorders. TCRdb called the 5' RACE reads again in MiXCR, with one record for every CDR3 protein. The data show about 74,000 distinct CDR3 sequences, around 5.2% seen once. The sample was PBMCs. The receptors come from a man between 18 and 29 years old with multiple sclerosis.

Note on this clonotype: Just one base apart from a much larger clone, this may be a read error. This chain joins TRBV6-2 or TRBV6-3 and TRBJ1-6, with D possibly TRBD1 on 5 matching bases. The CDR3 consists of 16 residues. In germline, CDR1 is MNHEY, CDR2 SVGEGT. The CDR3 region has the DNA TGTGTCAGCAGTTACTCCCCCGGGACCGGGGGATCACCCCTCCACTTT. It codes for CVSSYSPGTGGSPLHF.

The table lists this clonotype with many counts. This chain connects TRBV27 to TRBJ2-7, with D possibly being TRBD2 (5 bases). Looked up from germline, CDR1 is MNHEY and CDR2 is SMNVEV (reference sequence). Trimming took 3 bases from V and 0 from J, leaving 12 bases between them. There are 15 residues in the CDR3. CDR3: CASSFAGSSSYEQYF. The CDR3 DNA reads TGTGCCAGCAGTTTCGCGGGTTCCAGCTCCTACGAGCAGTACTTC.